This T cell receptor (beta chain) was retrieved from a study of shared clonotypes between healthy human individuals. Sequencing used immunoSEQ multiplex PCR; TCRdb keeps in-frame clones, though not all of them. The table has about 2,500,000 clones, around 94% seen once. The germline CDR1 and CDR2 sequences are SGHDT and YYEEEE. V was cut by 0 bases and J by 1 base, with 7 bases left in between. The CDR3 has 14 residues. This clonotype originated in a man between 18 and 35 years old in good health. Sample: naive CD4+ T cells sorted from blood. The subset: CD45RA+ positively selected. V and J are TRBV5-6 and TRBJ1-1; D is perhaps TRBD1 (5 bases). This CDR3 is CASSLGQSNTEAFF. The CDR3 coding sequence is TGTGCCAGCAGCTTGGGACAGTCGAACACTGAAGCTTTCTTT.